This entry is about one TCR beta chain. The data originate from a study of OX40 agonist ivuxolimab in advanced cancers. The table came from immunoSEQ multiplex PCR; TCRdb's copy has only in-frame clones and leaves some out. The sample lists roughly 67,000 clones, over 75% occurring once. The source was CD4+ or CD8+ T cells sorted from blood, collected in a trial of the OX40 agonist ivuxolimab. This TCR came from an adult with an advanced solid tumor such as melanoma, head and neck, liver or kidney cancer.

CDR3 DNA sequence: TGTGCCAGCAGCCCTCCCGGCCATAGACAAAACACCGGGGAGCTGTTTTTT. This codes for CASSPPGHRQNTGELFF. The rearrangement uses TRBV14 and TRBJ2-2; D is undetermined. This CDR3 comprises 17 residues. Germline assignment: CDR1 SGHDN and CDR2 FVKESK. Trimming took off 4 bases at V and 2 bases at J, with 17 bases between the two ends. Full variable domain (rest looked up from reference TRBV14 and TRBJ2-2): EAGVTQFPSHSVIEKGQTVTLRCDPISGHDNLYWYRRVMGKEIKFLLHFVKESKQDESGMPNNRFLAERTGGTYSTLKVQPAELEDSGVYFCASSPPGHRQNTGELFFGEGSRLTVL.